The 30 T cell receptor beta chains in this list originate from one sample, sequenced in a study of T cell repertoires in cytomegalovirus infection (dated by TCRdb to the late 2010s). Sequencing relied on an Illumina HiSeq 1500. TCRdb took the public reads, trimmed them with fastp at Q25, ran MiXCR for clone calling and kept in-frame beta chains. Every entry covers one CDR3 protein and lists the most common genes and DNA from its rows. This sample gives about 460,000 distinct CDR3 sequences in total; roughly 12% of them show up just once. The ten largest make up around 9.6% of the sample. The sequencing sample was made of PBMCs. The receptor set was obtained from a human donor in good health (CMV status not recorded). Some clones in this sample may be carry-over from other donors' samples.

This clonotype was counted ten times or more. The chain uses TRBV7-9 and TRBJ2-1; D call uncertain. Trimming took off 0 bases at V and 8 bases at J, with 8 bases between the two ends. The CDR3 length is 13 residues. Germline lookup yields CDR1 SEHNR and CDR2 FQNEAQ (reference sequence). The CDR3 loop reads CASSLAPRYEQFF. The CDR3 coding sequence is TGTGCCAGCAGCTTAGCTCCGCGATATGAGCAGTTCTTC.

This clonotype has a handful of counts. The J gene is TRBJ2-7, the V gene TRBV18; D not resolved. Germline CDR1 KGHSH, CDR2 LQKENI. Trimming took 0 bases from V and 6 from J, leaving 6 bases between them. The CDR3 spans 12 residues. The CDR3 loop reads CASSPPLGEQYF. The CDR3 DNA follows: TGTGCCAGCTCACCACCGCTAGGCGAGCAGTACTTC.

The rearrangement uses TRBV6-5 and TRBJ2-7; D not resolved. Deletions cut 2 bases from V and 3 bases from J, with 8 bases between. Germline lookup yields CDR1 MNHEY and CDR2 SVGAGI. This CDR3 contains 13 residues. This CDR3 is CASSYADNYEQYF. The DNA for the CDR3 is TGTGCCAGCAGTTACGCCGATAACTACGAGCAGTACTTC.

This clonotype was counted ten times or more. This chain joins TRBV6-6 and TRBJ2-3; D tentatively reads TRBD1 or TRBD2 (5 bases each). CDR1 MNHNY and CDR2 SVGAGI come from the germline V gene (reference sequence). V shed 2 bases and J shed 0 bases, with 15 bases lying between them. This CDR3 comprises 17 residues. The CDR3 DNA follows: TGTGCCAGCAGTTACACTTACTGGGGGTCTAGCACAGATACGCAGTATTTT. Amino acids: CASSYTYWGSSTDTQYF.

This clonotype has at least ten counts. The J gene is TRBJ1-6, the V gene TRBV12-3 or TRBV12-4; D call uncertain. This CDR3 contains 13 residues. The V end lost 7 bases, the J end lost 9 bases, and 13 bases lay between the germline ends. The CDR3, as DNA: TGTGCCAGCAAATCGGAGTTGACTTCACCCCTCCACTTT. It yields the protein CASKSELTSPLHF.

This clonotype occurred a few times. The chain links TRBV7-9 to TRBJ2-5; no reliable D call. Trimming left V 2 bases short and J 4 bases short, with 11 bases between. Germline V lookup: CDR1 SEHNR, CDR2 FQNEAQ (reference sequence). The CDR3 runs 14 residues. The DNA of the CDR3 is TGTGCCAGCAGCTTACCGCCCCGCCTAGAGACCCAGTACTTC. This encodes CASSLPPRLETQYF.

A few counts support this clonotype. The rearrangement joins TRBV9 to TRBJ1-1; unclear D gene. V lost 7 bases to trimming and J lost 3 bases, with 10 bases between them. Germline V gives CDR1 SGDLS, CDR2 YYNGEE. The CDR3 contains 12 residues. CDR3 loop: CASRSGDTEAFF. The CDR3 DNA follows: TGTGCCAGCCGGTCGGGAGACACTGAAGCTTTCTTT. Using reference TRBV9 and TRBJ1-1 for the parts outside the CDR3, the full variable domain is DSGVTQTPKHLITATGQRVTLRCSPRSGDLSVYWYQQSLDQGLQFLIQYYNGEERAKGNILERFSAQQFPDLHSELNLSSLELGDSALYFCASRSGDTEAFFGQGTRLTVV.

This clonotype came up a few times. This chain uses TRBV9 with TRBJ2-1, with 8 bases aligning to TRBD1. The J segment lost 6 bases and the V segment lost 3 bases, leaving 5 bases of the junction unmatched. The CDR3 length is 14 residues. From germline, CDR1 is SGDLS and CDR2 YYNGEE. CDR3 residues: CASSGSTGGNEQFF. The CDR3 DNA is TGTGCCAGCAGCGGCAGCACAGGGGGCAATGAGCAGTTCTTC. Based on the CDR3 plus reference TRBV9 and TRBJ2-1, the full variable domain is DSGVTQTPKHLITATGQRVTLRCSPRSGDLSVYWYQQSLDQGLQFLIQYYNGEERAKGNILERFSAQQFPDLHSELNLSSLELGDSALYFCASSGSTGGNEQFFGPGTRLTVL.

This clonotype appeared many times. The chain has TRBV12-5 and TRBJ1-1; 8 bases agree with TRBD1. V lost 5 bases to trimming and J lost 1 base; unmatched junction nucleotides: 6. Per the germline V gene, CDR1 is LGHNT and CDR2 is FRNRAP. This CDR3 has 15 amino acids. The CDR3 reads CASGTGQGRNTEAFF. The CDR3 DNA reads as TGTGCTAGTGGTACCGGACAGGGAAGGAACACTGAAGCTTTCTTT.

The V call is TRBV5-1, the J call TRBJ1-2; 7 bases align to TRBD1. CDR3 length: 15 residues. CDR1 is SGHRS and CDR2 is YFSETQ in the germline V gene. Trimming at V came to 4 bases and at J to 3 bases, leaving 9 bases not matched to a gene. The CDR3 bases are TGCGCCAGCAGCCCTCAGGGGGGCGGAGACTATGGCTACACCTTC. This translates into CASSPQGGGDYGYTF.

There are a few counts of this clonotype. The genes are TRBV7-9 and TRBJ2-7, with D unclear. Trimming took off 4 bases at V and 2 bases at J, with 15 bases between the two ends. This CDR3 contains 15 residues. Germline CDR1 SEHNR, CDR2 FQNEAQ (reference sequence). The CDR3 sequence is CASSSTLLIPYEQYF. The CDR3 DNA reads TGTGCCAGCAGCTCAACCCTCCTGATTCCCTACGAGCAGTACTTC.

This clonotype was detected a few times. The genes are TRBV7-2 and TRBJ1-2; 7 nucleotides align to TRBD1. The V segment lost 1 base and the J segment 7 bases; nucleotides outside the gene matches: 21. The CDR3 is 19 residues long. The germline gives CDR1 SGHTA, CDR2 FQGNSA. For the CDR3, the DNA is TGTGCCAGCAGCTTAGGGGACGTTACTCCGACAGGGTTGGATAGTGGCTACACCTTC. Translating gives CASSLGDVTPTGLDSGYTF.

This clonotype occurred many times. This chain links TRBV10-3 with TRBJ2-2; no firm D call. The CDR3 is 14 amino acids. Germline V gives CDR1 ENHRY, CDR2 SYGVKD. Trimming stripped 2 bases from V and 5 bases from J, with 9 bases between. The CDR3 loop reads CAISELPGTGELFF. The CDR3 bases are TGTGCCATCAGTGAGCTCCCTGGAACCGGGGAGCTGTTTTTT.

In this sample, this clonotype turned up many times. V gene TRBV6-1 combines with J gene TRBJ1-1; possibly TRBD1 for D (5 bases). Deletions cut 0 bases from V and 5 bases from J, with 19 bases between. The CDR3 covers 17 residues. The germline V gene has CDR1 MNHNS and CDR2 SASEGT. In nucleotides, the CDR3 is TGTGCCAGCAGTGAAGCTCCTTGGGGGTGGGGTGAGACTGAAGCTTTCTTT. This gives the protein CASSEAPWGWGETEAFF.

This clonotype was seen ten or more times. The chain joins TRBV12-3 or TRBV12-4 to TRBJ1-3; no definite D call. The V end lost 6 bases, the J end lost 2 bases, and 14 bases lay between the germline ends. The CDR3 consists of 15 residues. Here the CDR3 reads CASRFQVYAGNTIYF. As DNA, the CDR3 is TGTGCCAGCAGATTTCAGGTTTACGCTGGAAACACCATATATTTT.

The rearrangement uses TRBV28 and TRBJ2-6; D uncertain. This CDR3 region has 15 residues. Looked up from germline, CDR1 is MDHEN and CDR2 is SYDVKM. V lost 3 bases, J lost 3 bases, and 9 bases lay in between. The CDR3 sequence is CASSLGLGGANVLTF. CDR3 sequence (DNA): TGTGCCAGCAGTTTGGGGTTAGGTGGGGCCAACGTCCTGACTTTC. The complete variable domain, with remaining parts taken from reference TRBV28 and TRBJ2-6, reads DVKVTQSSRYLVKRTGEKVFLECVQDMDHENMFWYRQDPGLGLRLIYFSYDVKMKEKGDIPEGYSVSREKKERFSLILESASTNQTSMYLCASSLGLGGANVLTFGAGSRLTVL.

This clonotype was counted many times. The V and J genes are TRBV19 and TRBJ2-2, with no clear D. CDR1 and CDR2 (germline): LNHDA, SQIVND (reference sequence). Trimming pared 6 bases from V and 6 bases from J, leaving 14 bases between. The CDR3 has 14 residues. The DNA for the CDR3 is TGTGCCAGTAGACCACCCCTGGGGTCCGGGGAGCTGTTTTTT. Protein product: CASRPPLGSGELFF.

This clonotype was seen ten or more times. CDR3 protein: CASSLDLRGTYNEQFF. As DNA, the CDR3 is TGTGCCAGCAGCTTAGACCTGCGGGGAACGTACAATGAGCAGTTCTTC. The chain recombines TRBV11-2 with TRBJ2-1; D possibly corresponds to TRBD2 (6 bases). V was trimmed by 0 bases and J by 4 bases, leaving 13 bases between them. This CDR3 is built from 16 residues. CDR1 and CDR2 from the germline V gene are SGHAT and FQNNGV.

There are a few counts of this clonotype. The chain couples TRBV9 to TRBJ2-1; D may be TRBD2 (5 bases). Trimming took off 7 bases at V and 8 bases at J, with 10 bases between the two ends. The CDR3 has 11 amino acids. Germline V gene sequence: CDR1 SGDLS, CDR2 YYNGEE. CDR3 residues: CASGGTDEQFF. DNA for the CDR3: TGTGCCAGCGGAGGAACCGATGAGCAGTTCTTC.

The chain has TRBV28 and TRBJ1-5; D call uncertain. The CDR3 sequence is 15 residues long. The V end was cut by 8 bases, the J end by 4 bases, with 18 bases between. Germline values: CDR1 MDHEN, CDR2 SYDVKM. The CDR3 here is CASAPPERPNQPQHF. For the CDR3, the DNA is TGTGCCAGCGCACCCCCCGAGAGGCCAAATCAGCCCCAGCATTTT.

The chain couples TRBV5-1 to TRBJ2-5; D not certain. The CDR3 runs to 13 residues. Germline lookup yields CDR1 SGHRS and CDR2 YFSETQ. The ends were cut back, 0 bases at V and 12 bases at J, with 15 bases in the middle. The CDR3 DNA follows: TGCGCCAGCAGCTTGGCCAAAGGTGACTCTGAGTACTTC. This sequence encodes CASSLAKGDSEYF.

This clonotype was observed a handful of times. The CDR3 sequence: CASSFGPRTEAFF. For the CDR3, the DNA is TGCGCCAGCAGCTTCGGACCGAGGACTGAAGCTTTCTTT. The chain uses TRBV5-1 and TRBJ1-1; no definite D call. CDR1 SGHRS and CDR2 YFSETQ come from the germline V gene. CDR3 length equals 13 residues. Trimming left V 2 bases short and J 5 bases short, with 10 bases between.

The V call is TRBV7-9, the J call TRBJ2-4, with a possible D match to TRBD1 (5 bases). The CDR3 has 17 residues. Germline CDR1 reads SEHNR; CDR2 reads FQNEAQ (reference sequence). Deletions cut 5 bases from V and 2 bases from J, with 19 bases between. The CDR3 sequence is CASSPTDSRGSKNIQYF. The CDR3 DNA is TGTGCCAGCAGCCCTACCGACAGTAGGGGCTCCAAAAACATTCAGTACTTC.

This clonotype was observed a handful of times. J is TRBJ2-3 and V is TRBV7-3; D uncertain. V was trimmed by 4 bases and J by 5 bases, leaving 10 bases between them. Germline values: CDR1 SGHTA, CDR2 FQGTGA. CDR3 length equals 13 residues. CDR3 DNA: TGTGCCAGCAGCTCAGCTCCTCGAGATACGCAGTATTTT. Protein sequence: CASSSAPRDTQYF.

This clonotype was observed many times. The genes are TRBV3-1 and TRBJ2-1; 7 nucleotides match TRBD1. J gave up 8 bases and V 6 bases, and 10 bases lay outside the gene matches. CDR1 LGHDT and CDR2 YNNKEL come from the germline V gene (reference sequence). The CDR3 is 14 amino acids. This CDR3 is CASSLQGMGDEQFF. Here the CDR3 DNA reads TGTGCCAGCAGTTTACAGGGGATGGGTGATGAGCAGTTCTTC.

This clonotype came up many times. The chain uses TRBV7-9 and TRBJ2-4, with 12 bases identical to TRBD2. Looked up from germline, CDR1 is SEHNR and CDR2 is FQNEAQ (reference sequence). Unmatched junction bases numbered 7, after V lost 3 bases and J lost 1 base. The CDR3 runs 18 residues. This CDR3 reads CASSFSTTSGGAKNIQYF. The CDR3 DNA sequence: TGTGCCAGCAGCTTCTCTACTACTAGCGGGGGGGCCAAAAACATTCAGTACTTC.

This clonotype appeared many times. The chain employs TRBV7-8 and TRBJ1-1; 7 positions agree with TRBD1. V was pared by 2 bases and J by 10 bases, with 16 bases of the junction left unmatched. Looked up from germline, CDR1 is SGHVS and CDR2 is FQNEAQ. This CDR3 has 16 residues. The CDR3 loop is CASSLKSGQLTLGAFF. CDR3 coding DNA: TGTGCCAGCAGCTTAAAATCGGGACAGCTTACCTTGGGAGCTTTCTTT.

This clonotype was picked up a small number of times. The V call is TRBV7-9, the J call TRBJ1-1, with a weak D call TRBD1 (5 bases). The length of the CDR3 is 14 residues. The V gene lost 5 bases and the J gene lost 1 base, with 11 bases spanning the gap. Germline V gene lookup returns CDR1 SEHNR and CDR2 FQNEAQ (reference sequence). The CDR3 DNA is TGTGCCAGCAGCGGGAGACAGCAGAACACTGAAGCTTTCTTT. Translating gives CASSGRQQNTEAFF. The full variable domain, rest sourced from reference TRBV7-9 and TRBJ1-1, is DTGVSQNPRHKITKRGQNVTFRCDPISEHNRLYWYRQTLGQGPEFLTYFQNEAQLEKSRLLSDRFSAERPKGSFSTLEIQRTEQGDSAMYLCASSGRQQNTEAFFGQGTRLTVV.

This clonotype was counted at least ten times. The chain recombines TRBV6-2 or TRBV6-3 with TRBJ2-7, with D possibly TRBD1 on 5 matching bases. Looked up from germline, CDR1 is MNHEY and CDR2 is SVGEGT. CDR3 length equals 13 residues. V was pared by 5 bases and J by 2 bases, with 10 bases between. CDR3 bases: TGTGCCAGCAGTCGGACACCTACCTACGAGCAGTACTTC. Translating gives CASSRTPTYEQYF.

This clonotype was seen at least ten times. The CDR3 here is CASSQVYLQETQYF. CDR3 bases: TGTGCCAGCAGCCAAGTCTACCTTCAAGAGACCCAGTACTTC. The rearrangement uses TRBV14 and TRBJ2-5; D ambiguous. Trimming removed 1 base at V and 2 bases at J, with 8 bases between. The CDR3 is made up of 14 amino acids. Looked up from germline, CDR1 is SGHDN and CDR2 is FVKESK.